This T cell receptor (beta chain) appears in the sequencing data of a study of response to subunit inactivated influenza vaccine. This clonotype turned up a few times. TCRdb re-analysed the RT-PCR reads in MiXCR, keeping a single row per CDR3 protein. The repertoire holds about 700,000 distinct CDR3 sequences, with 14% as singletons. The length of the CDR3 is 17 residues. V lost 2 bases, J lost 6 bases, and 22 bases lay in between. This sequence originates from a man between 45 and 60 years old who received an inactivated influenza vaccine. The source was PBMCs from blood, collected around 14 days before vaccination. J is TRBJ1-2 and V is TRBV12-3 or TRBV12-4; D might be TRBD1 (6 bases). CDR3 DNA: TGTGCCAGCAGTTTACGTCACGGGGGGCGCTTAAGAAATGGCTACACCTTC. As protein: CASSLRHGGRLRNGYTF.